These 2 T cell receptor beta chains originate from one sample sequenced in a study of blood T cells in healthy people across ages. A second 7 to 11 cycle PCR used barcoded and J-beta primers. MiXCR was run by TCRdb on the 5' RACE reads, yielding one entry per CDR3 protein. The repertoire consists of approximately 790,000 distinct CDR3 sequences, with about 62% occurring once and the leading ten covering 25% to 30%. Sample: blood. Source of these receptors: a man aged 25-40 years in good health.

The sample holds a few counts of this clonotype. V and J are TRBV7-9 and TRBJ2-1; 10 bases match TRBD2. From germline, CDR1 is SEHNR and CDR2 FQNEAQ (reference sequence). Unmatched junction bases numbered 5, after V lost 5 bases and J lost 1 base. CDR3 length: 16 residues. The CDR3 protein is CASSPSSGGSYNEQFF. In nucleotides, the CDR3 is TGTGCCAGCAGCCCCTCTAGCGGGGGTTCCTACAATGAGCAGTTCTTC. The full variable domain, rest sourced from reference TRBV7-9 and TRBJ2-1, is DTGVSQNPRHKITKRGQNVTFRCDPISEHNRLYWYRQTLGQGPEFLTYFQNEAQLEKSRLLSDRFSAERPKGSFSTLEIQRTEQGDSAMYLCASSPSSGGSYNEQFFGPGTRLTVL.

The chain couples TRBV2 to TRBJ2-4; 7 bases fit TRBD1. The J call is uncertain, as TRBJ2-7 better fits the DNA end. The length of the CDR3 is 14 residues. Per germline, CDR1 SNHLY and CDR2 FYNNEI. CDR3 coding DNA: TGTGCCAGCAGGATCCCGGACAGGCTCTACGAGCAGTACTTC. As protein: CASRIPDRLYEQYF.